This TCR beta chain was retrieved from a study of shared clonotypes between healthy human individuals. The assay ran at deep level. Data came from immunoSEQ multiplex PCR; TCRdb stores just in-frame clones and leaves some out. The data contain around 480,000 clones, around 79% of them singletons. Per germline, CDR1 MRHNA and CDR2 SNTAGT. Trimming left V 4 bases short and J 3 bases short, with 7 bases between. The CDR3 is 13 residues long. Caucasian adults living in Nashville, Tennessee, provided all samples. For genomic DNA, unsorted samples relied on some 100 million PBMCs. The specimen sequenced was PBMCs. V usage is TRBV6-4 and J usage is TRBJ2-1; TRBD2 is a possible D gene (5 bases). This clonotype was sampled from a woman aged 35 to 49 in good health. Some clones in this sample may be carry-over from other donors' samples. CDR3 residues: CASSGESYNEQFF. The CDR3 DNA follows: TGTGCCAGCAGTGGGGAGAGCTACAATGAGCAGTTCTTC.